These T cell receptor beta chains were read from a single sample in a study of T cell responses to AZD1222 COVID-19 vaccine. Produced via immunoSEQ multiplex PCR; TCRdb's table is partial and in-frame only. The profile shows some 140,000 clones, approximately 90% of them singletons. The sample consisted of peripheral blood, taken on day 0 of AZD1222 vaccination. The receptors shown here come from an adult in good health. The CDR3 runs from the conserved cysteine through the conserved F or W. The D gene is left open where the match is weak. Size is omitted from some rows. Given values are once, few, many or a class for expanded clones.

TRBJ1-5	TRBV24-1	NA	TRBD1	TGTGCCACCAGCGCCGACTTTGGGACAGGTCTTAATCAGCCCCAGCATTTT	CATSADFGTGLNQPQHF
TRBJ1-1	TRBV6-5	NA	NA	TGTGCCAGCAGTTACTCTGGGGAGAGGGCTTTCTTT	CASSYSGERAFF
TRBJ1-5	TRBV5-1	NA	NA	TGCGCCAGCAGCTTGGGGGGAGGCAATCAGCCCCAGCATTTT	CASSLGGGNQPQHF
TRBJ1-1	TRBV11-3	NA	NA	TGTGCCAGCAGCTTAGCGGGGCGAGCTTTCTTT	CASSLAGRAFF
TRBJ2-3	TRBV27	NA	NA	TGTGCCAGCAGTTTATCGGCCAGCGGGAGCACAGATACGCAGTATTTT	CASSLSASGSTDTQYF
TRBJ2-5	TRBV7-3	NA	NA	TGTGCCAGCAGCTTACGTGGGGAGACCCAGTACTTC	CASSLRGETQYF
TRBJ2-5	TRBV7-2	NA	NA	TGTGCCAGCACCGGAAGGTACCAAGAGACCCAGTACTTC	CASTGRYQETQYF
TRBJ2-7	TRBV10-3	NA	NA	TGTGCCATCAGTGAGTCAGCCTTAGGAGGATCCGCCTTCGGCGAGCAGTACTTC	CAISESALGGSAFGEQYF
TRBJ2-7	TRBV4-3	NA	NA	TGCGCCAGCAGCCAAGATCGCCTTAGCCCCTACGATGAGCAGTACTTC	CASSQDRLSPYDEQYF
TRBJ1-5	TRBV28	NA	NA	TGTGCCAGCAGTTTACTGGACAGTTTCAATCAGCCCCAGCATTTT	CASSLLDSFNQPQHF
TRBJ1-6	TRBV23-1	once	NA	TGCGCCAGCACCATTGCCCGACCAGACAGTTACTCCTATAATTCACCCCTCCACTTT	CASTIARPDSYSYNSPLHF
TRBJ2-1	TRBV6-6	NA	NA	TGTGCCAGCAGTTATTATCAGGGGCTCCAAGCTCATGAGCAGTTCTTC	CASSYYQGLQAHEQFF
TRBJ2-7	TRBV2	NA	TRBD2	TGTGCCACCCTCGGGGGGATCGGTGTCGAGCAGTACTTC	CATLGGIGVEQYF
TRBJ2-3	TRBV24-1	NA	NA	TGTGCCACCAGTGACCCATTCGGTCCTCCTTCAACCACAGATACGCAGTATTTT	CATSDPFGPPSTTDTQYF
TRBJ1-1	TRBV10-3	NA	NA	TGTGCCATCAGTTATTCGGGGACACCGACGACTGAGGCTTTCTTT	CAISYSGTPTTEAFF